Below, 17 T cell receptor beta chains from the same sample are listed, as sequenced in a study of OX40 agonist ivuxolimab in advanced cancers. The assay was immunoSEQ multiplex PCR, and TCRdb's table has in-frame clones only and misses some. Among tens of thousands of clones listed, around 87% were seen once. The sequences come from CD4+ or CD8+ T cells sorted from blood, collected in a trial of the OX40 agonist ivuxolimab. These receptors came from an adult with an advanced solid tumor such as melanoma, head and neck, liver or kidney cancer.

The chain is built from TRBV11-2 and TRBJ2-6, with D possibly TRBD1 on 6 matching bases. Germline loops: CDR1 SGHAT, CDR2 FQNNGV. CDR3 length equals 16 residues. V lost 0 bases, J lost 2 bases, and 8 bases lay in between. The CDR3 spells CASSLDRGAGANVLTF. For the CDR3, the DNA is TGTGCCAGCAGCTTAGACAGGGGAGCTGGGGCCAACGTCCTGACTTTC.

On this clone itself: Other nucleotide sequences from this sample produce the same CDR3. The chain joins TRBV18 to TRBJ1-5; D is undetermined. This CDR3 spans 13 amino acids. Looked up from germline, CDR1 is KGHSH and CDR2 is LQKENI. The V end was cut by 5 bases, the J end by 0 bases, with 5 bases between. The CDR3 DNA is TGTGCCAGCTCAGGGGATAGCAATCAGCCCCAGCATTTT. Amino acid sequence: CASSGDSNQPQHF.

The J gene is TRBJ1-2, the V gene TRBV30; D possibly corresponds to TRBD1 (5 bases). The germline V and J ends were trimmed by 5 bases and 3 bases, with 10 bases remaining between them. CDR3 length equals 12 residues. Germline V gene sequence: CDR1 GTSNPN, CDR2 SVGIG (reference sequence). The CDR3 sequence: CAWAPGHYGYTF. DNA of the CDR3: TGTGCCTGGGCTCCGGGACACTATGGCTACACCTTC.

The chain employs TRBV11-2 and TRBJ1-2, with TRBD1 matching over 8 bases. V trimming: 5 bases; J trimming: 4 bases; junction bases outside the gene matches: 6. CDR3 length: 14 residues. Germline-derived CDR1 and CDR2 are SGHAT and FQNNGV. CDR3 in DNA: TGTGCCAGCAGCACTGGACAGGGCCCCTATGGCTACACCTTC. It translates to CASSTGQGPYGYTF. The entire variable domain, with the rest obtained from reference TRBV11-2 and TRBJ1-2, is as follows: EAGVAQSPRYKIIEKRQSVAFWCNPISGHATLYWYQQILGQGPKLLIQFQNNGVVDDSQLPKDRFSAERLKGVDSTLKIQPAKLEDSAVYLCASSTGQGPYGYTFGSGTRLTVV.

V gene TRBV5-1 combines with J gene TRBJ1-6; possible D gene TRBD1, 5 bases. This CDR3 spans 14 amino acids. Per the germline V gene, CDR1 is SGHRS and CDR2 is YFSETQ. Trimming pared 5 bases from V and 9 bases from J, leaving 15 bases between. The CDR3 DNA sequence: TGCGCCAGCAGAAGGGACGAGGGAGGTTCACCCCTCCACTTT. Translating gives CASRRDEGGSPLHF.

This clone has just a few counts. The chain employs TRBV25-1 and TRBJ2-2; 13 positions agree with TRBD2. Germline V CDR1 and CDR2: MGHDK, SYGVNS. V lost 3 bases and J lost 5; bases outside the gene matches: 0. The CDR3 is made up of 15 amino acids. The CDR3 DNA reads TGTGCCAGCAGTGAGGGACTAGCGGGAACCGGGGAGCTGTTTTTT. Protein sequence: CASSEGLAGTGELFF.

The gene calls are TRBV12-5 and TRBJ1-5, with TRBD1 matching over 7 bases. The germline gives CDR1 LGHNT, CDR2 FRNRAP. This CDR3 region has 21 residues. J was trimmed by 4 bases and V by 5 bases; bases with no gene match: 26. The CDR3: CASGTQQGSGGAKTKNQPQHF. As DNA, the CDR3 is TGTGCTAGTGGTACACAACAGGGGAGCGGGGGGGCAAAGACGAAGAATCAGCCCCAGCATTTT.

The chain is built from TRBV21-1 and TRBJ2-1; no check of the table's D call, TRBD2, against the DNA was made. TRBV21-1 is shown as a pseudogene. The CDR3 loop spans 17 amino acids. As DNA, the CDR3 is TGTGCCAGCAGCAAAGGCCCCCAAGCTAGCGGGTACAATGAGCAGTTCTTC. Protein sequence: CASSKGPQASGYNEQFF.

The chain carries TRBV7-9 and TRBJ2-1, with no clear D. V lost 5 bases and J 7 bases, leaving 15 bases between the germline ends. This CDR3 spans 14 amino acids. The germline CDR1 and CDR2 sequences are SEHNR and FQNEAQ (reference sequence). The CDR3 protein is CASSPKTALNEQFF. The CDR3 coding sequence is TGTGCCAGCAGCCCAAAAACCGCGCTTAATGAGCAGTTCTTC.

The gene calls are TRBV4-1 and TRBJ1-1; D remains unclear. The V and J ends lost 1 base and 1 base respectively, with 13 bases between them. CDR3 length: 16 residues. From germline, CDR1 is MGHRA and CDR2 YSYEKL. This CDR3 is CASSQGSGKGNTEAFF. CDR3 coding DNA: TGCGCCAGCAGCCAAGGGTCCGGGAAGGGGAACACTGAAGCTTTCTTT.

The J gene is TRBJ2-1, the V gene TRBV11-3; TRBD2 agrees at 10 bases. CDR1 SGHNT and CDR2 YENEEA come from the germline V gene. The CDR3 runs to 17 residues. The V gene end was trimmed by 7 bases and the J gene end by 3 bases; junction bases not matched to a gene: 12. CDR3 DNA sequence: TGTGCCAGCACAGGGGCGGGTGGACTAGCGGTCTACAATGAGCAGTTCTTC. Encoded protein: CASTGAGGLAVYNEQFF.

This rearrangement joins TRBV2 to TRBJ2-2; weak D call: TRBD2 (5 bases). Germline V gives CDR1 SNHLY, CDR2 FYNNEI. Trimming pared 2 bases from V and 1 base from J, leaving 8 bases between. The CDR3 sequence is 15 residues long. The CDR3 region has the DNA TGTGCCAGCAGTGAACTAGCCATGAACACCGGGGAGCTGTTTTTT. As protein: CASSELAMNTGELFF.

CDR3 protein: CASSRGQLIYEQYF. The CDR3 DNA reads TGCGCCAGCAGCCGGGGACAGCTGATCTACGAGCAGTACTTC. The rearrangement uses TRBV4-1 and TRBJ2-7, with TRBD1 identical over 7 bases. This CDR3 is built from 14 residues. V lost 4 bases and J lost 3; bases outside the gene matches: 6. Germline CDR1 and CDR2: MGHRA and YSYEKL.

In this sample, this clone turned up a few times. The sample has other DNA sequences that encode this CDR3 too. The J gene is TRBJ1-2, the V gene TRBV27, with a possible D match to TRBD1 (6 bases). From germline, CDR1 is MNHEY and CDR2 SMNVEV (reference sequence). This CDR3 spans 14 amino acids. V gave up 5 bases and J gave up 5 bases, with 15 bases separating them. The CDR3 here is CASSPTLQGYGYTF. CDR3 nucleotides: TGTGCCAGCAGTCCTACCCTACAGGGTTATGGCTACACCTTC.

This clone was observed a few times. The chain combines TRBV7-8 with TRBJ1-2; tentatively, D is TRBD1 (5 bases). V was cut by 5 bases and J by 7 bases, with 20 bases left in between. There are 15 residues in the CDR3. The germline V gene has CDR1 SGHVS and CDR2 FQNEAQ. The CDR3 spells CASSPDSFWVGGYTF. The CDR3 coding sequence is TGTGCCAGCAGCCCCGACAGCTTTTGGGTGGGTGGCTACACCTTC.

This CDR3 reads CATSGRTGGNSPLHF. The DNA of the CDR3 is TGTGCCACCTCCGGTCGGACAGGGGGCAATTCACCCCTCCACTTT. This chain uses TRBV5-4 with TRBJ1-6; 11 positions match TRBD1. This CDR3 region has 15 residues. Trimming at V came to 9 bases and at J to 7 bases, leaving 9 bases not matched to a gene. Germline CDR1 is SGHNT and CDR2 is YYREEE (reference sequence).

The V and J genes are TRBV27 and TRBJ1-1, with D maybe TRBD1 (6 bases). This CDR3 has 14 amino acids. V was clipped by 5 bases and J by 5 bases, with 15 bases between them. Germline values: CDR1 MNHEY, CDR2 SMNVEV (reference sequence). The CDR3 nucleotides are TGTGCCAGCAGTCCCCTACAGGGAAATACTGAAGCTTTCTTT. Protein product: CASSPLQGNTEAFF.